The 20 T cell receptor beta chains below were found in one sample sequenced in a study of cytomegalovirus exposure and HLA in healthy donors. PCR primers comprised 60 Vbeta and 13 Jbeta primers. Clones were sequenced by immunoSEQ multiplex PCR, and TCRdb holds only the in-frame ones, with some missing. This sample has roughly 280,000 clones, with under 80% found just once. Input material: PBMCs. Receptor source: a female donor in good health and CMV-seronegative.

V usage is TRBV9 and J usage is TRBJ2-1, with 9 bases that match TRBD2. The V gene end was trimmed by 3 bases and the J gene end by 13 bases; junction bases not matched to a gene: 8. Germline V gives CDR1 SGDLS, CDR2 YYNGEE. CDR3 length: 13 residues. DNA for the CDR3: TGTGCCAGCAGCGCAAACCCGGGACTAGCTCAGTTCTTC. Protein sequence: CASSANPGLAQFF.

The V call is TRBV28, the J call TRBJ1-2; D is undetermined. V lost 3 bases, J lost 2 bases, and 13 bases lay in between. The length of the CDR3 is 15 residues. Germline CDR1 and CDR2: MDHEN and SYDVKM. The CDR3 loop is CASSFSGRSNYGYTF. The CDR3 DNA is TGTGCCAGCAGTTTTTCGGGAAGGTCGAACTATGGCTACACCTTC.

The chain uses TRBV2 and TRBJ2-2, with 9 bases identical to TRBD1. Germline assignment: CDR1 SNHLY and CDR2 FYNNEI. CDR3 size: 14 residues. The ends lost 8 bases at V and 2 bases at J; junction bases unmatched: 3. The CDR3 nucleotides are TGTGCCAGCTCAACAGGGGGCAACACCGGGGAGCTGTTTTTT. It specifies CASSTGGNTGELFF.

This chain connects TRBV4-1 to TRBJ1-1; 7 bases map to TRBD1. V was clipped by 2 bases and J by 1 base; unmatched bases: 7. CDR1 is MGHRA and CDR2 is YSYEKL in the germline V gene. The CDR3 contains 16 residues. The DNA of the CDR3 is TGCGCCAGCAGCCAATACGTGGGACAGCCGAACACTGAAGCTTTCTTT. The encoded protein is CASSQYVGQPNTEAFF.

The chain employs TRBV6-6 and TRBJ2-3, with a tentative D call TRBD1 (6 bases). Germline V gene lookup returns CDR1 MNHNY and CDR2 SVGAGI (reference sequence). The length of the CDR3 is 16 residues. The germline V and J ends were trimmed by 0 bases and 2 bases, with 12 bases remaining between them. The CDR3 DNA reads TGTGCCAGCAGTTACTCGGGACACTCTATCACAGATACGCAGTATTTT. Amino acids: CASSYSGHSITDTQYF.

The rearrangement uses TRBV18 and TRBJ1-1; D may be TRBD1 (6 bases). The CDR3 is made up of 16 amino acids. V was clipped by 3 bases and J by 1 base, with 15 bases between them. CDR1 is KGHSH, CDR2 LQKENI, per germline. CDR3 sequence reads: CASSPTPGHQNTEAFF. The CDR3 nucleotides read TGTGCCAGCTCACCTACCCCGGGACATCAGAACACTGAAGCTTTCTTT. Filled out from reference TRBV18 and TRBJ1-1, the complete variable domain reads NAGVMQNPRHLVRRRGQEARLRCSPMKGHSHVYWYRQLPEEGLKFMVYLQKENIIDESGMPKERFSAEFPKEGPSILRIQQVVRGDSAAYFCASSPTPGHQNTEAFFGQGTRLTVV.

V usage is TRBV6-4 and J usage is TRBJ2-3, with a weak D call TRBD2 (6 bases). This CDR3 region has 13 residues. Trimming shortened V by 11 bases and J by 3 bases, and 15 bases separated the two germline ends. Germline V CDR1 and CDR2: MRHNA, SNTAGT. The CDR3: CAVGGSGTDTQYF. The CDR3, as DNA: TGTGCCGTTGGGGGGAGCGGAACAGATACGCAGTATTTT.

This clone turned up a few times. V and J are TRBV28 and TRBJ1-6; D gene unclear. Trimming shortened V by 4 bases and J by 7 bases, and 14 bases separated the two germline ends. The germline gives CDR1 MDHEN, CDR2 SYDVKM. The CDR3 sequence is 15 residues long. The CDR3 bases are TGTGCCAGCAGTTCCCCGGGATTTGAAAATTCACCCCTCCACTTT. Translating gives CASSSPGFENSPLHF.

The V call is TRBV7-9, the J call TRBJ1-1; 11 bases line up with TRBD1. CDR1 is SEHNR, CDR2 FQNEAQ, per germline (reference sequence). CDR3 size: 17 residues. The J segment lost 6 bases and the V segment lost 2 bases, leaving 11 bases of the junction unmatched. The CDR3, as DNA: TGTGCCAGCAGCTTAAGGAAGGGGACAGGGGGTGAGGCTGAAGCTTTCTTT. Translated, it gives CASSLRKGTGGEAEAFF.

This rearrangement joins TRBV25-1 to TRBJ2-5; 10 bases match TRBD1. V shed 4 bases and J 8 bases; nucleotides not matched to a gene: 4. This CDR3 contains 13 residues. Germline V gene data show CDR1 as MGHDK and CDR2 as SYGVNS. In nucleotides, the CDR3 is TGTGCCAGCAGTGGCCGGGACAGGGGAACCCAGTACTTC. Protein: CASSGRDRGTQYF.

This clone was detected only a few times. This chain links TRBV15 with TRBJ2-5; 13 nucleotides line up with TRBD2. The CDR3 sequence is 16 residues long. J was trimmed by 5 bases and V by 0 bases; bases with no gene match: 3. Looked up from germline, CDR1 is LNHNV and CDR2 is YYDKDF (reference sequence). CDR3 nucleotide sequence: TGTGCCACCAGCAGAGACGGGACTAGCGGGACGGAGACCCAGTACTTC. The encoded protein is CATSRDGTSGTETQYF.

V gene TRBV4-1 combines with J gene TRBJ1-5; unclear D gene. CDR3 size: 16 residues. Germline V gene data show CDR1 as MGHRA and CDR2 as YSYEKL. Between the trimmed V and J ends, which lost 1 base and 1 base, there was a span of 11 bases. The CDR3 DNA reads TGCGCCAGCAGCCAAGGGGCCGGAGGGAGCAATCAGCCCCAGCATTTT. Protein: CASSQGAGGSNQPQHF.

J is TRBJ2-1 and V is TRBV10-2; 16 bases match TRBD2. Germline lookup yields CDR1 WSHSY and CDR2 SAAADI. Losses at the gene ends were 7 bases for V and 2 bases for J; bases not matched to a gene: 11. This CDR3 is 19 amino acids long. The CDR3 protein is CASTRLGTSGRAAYNEQFF. The CDR3 nucleotides read TGCGCCAGCACTAGACTAGGGACTAGCGGGAGGGCGGCCTACAATGAGCAGTTCTTC.

This clone showed up just once. The genes are TRBV5-1 and TRBJ2-7, with 7 bases fitting TRBD1. Trimming took 4 bases from V and 6 from J; bases not matched to a gene: 4. CDR3 length: 12 amino acids. Germline V gene lookup returns CDR1 SGHRS and CDR2 YFSETQ. This CDR3 is CASSPDRAEQYF. The CDR3 bases are TGCGCCAGCAGCCCTGACAGGGCCGAGCAGTACTTC. Combining the CDR3 with reference TRBV5-1 and TRBJ2-7 gives the whole variable domain KAGVTQTPRYLIKTRGQQVTLSCSPISGHRSVSWYQQTPGQGLQFLFEYFSETQRNKGNFPGRFSGRQFSNSRSEMNVSTLELGDSALYLCASSPDRAEQYFGPGTRLTVT.

The chain joins TRBV20-1 to TRBJ2-1; tentatively, D is TRBD2 (5 bases). The CDR3 covers 11 residues. Trimming shortened V by 5 bases and J by 12 bases, and 14 bases separated the two germline ends. The germline V gene has CDR1 DFQATT and CDR2 SNEGSKA (reference sequence). CDR3 protein: CSADRPGGQFF. DNA of the CDR3: TGCAGTGCTGATAGACCCGGAGGGCAGTTCTTC.

This clone has more than one count but fewer than ten. J is TRBJ2-3 and V is TRBV21-1; the D call TRBD2 from the table was never checked on the DNA. TRBV21-1 is reported as a pseudogene. CDR3 length equals 16 residues. CDR3 protein: CASSAHRDSGRDTQYF. CDR3 coding DNA: TGTGCCAGCAGCGCCCACCGGGACTCAGGCAGGGATACGCAGTATTTT.

This chain joins TRBV10-3 and TRBJ2-5; D not certain. Germline V gene lookup returns CDR1 ENHRY and CDR2 SYGVKD. The CDR3 is 13 residues long. V lost 6 bases, J lost 2 bases, and 10 bases lay in between. The CDR3 spells CAIRAEIQETQYF. For the CDR3, the DNA is TGTGCCATCAGAGCCGAGATACAAGAGACCCAGTACTTC.

V is TRBV5-1 and J is TRBJ2-1, with 11 bases fitting TRBD2. There are 17 residues in the CDR3. With 4 bases clipped from V and 6 bases from J, the junction kept 12 bases outside the gene matches. Germline V gene data show CDR1 as SGHRS and CDR2 as YFSETQ. The CDR3 loop reads CASSPGTSGSGSNEQFF. CDR3 nucleotide sequence: TGCGCCAGCAGCCCCGGGACTAGCGGATCCGGGAGCAATGAGCAGTTCTTC.

The CDR3 is CASSLVAGDVTDTQYF. CDR3 in DNA: TGTGCCAGCAGTTTGGTAGCGGGAGATGTTACAGATACGCAGTATTTT. This chain uses TRBV27 with TRBJ2-3, with 9 bases matching TRBD2. CDR1 MNHEY and CDR2 SMNVEV come from the germline V gene (reference sequence). This CDR3 has 16 amino acids. V shed 3 bases and J 3 bases; nucleotides not matched to a gene: 7.

This sequence joins TRBV30 and TRBJ1-5; 10 nucleotides match TRBD1. The CDR3 runs to 14 residues. Germline CDR1 reads GTSNPN; CDR2 reads SVGIG (reference sequence). Trimming removed 3 bases from V and 6 bases from J; junction bases left unmatched: 5. CDR3 coding DNA: TGTGCCTGGAGCCACGGACAGGGGGGTCAGCCCCAGCATTTT. Its protein product is CAWSHGQGGQPQHF.